These 16 T cell receptor beta chains came from one sample sequenced in a study of blood T cell repertoires in COVID-19. Libraries were prepared by immunoSEQ multiplex PCR; TCRdb keeps only in-frame clonotypes and omits some of them. The data contain some 200,000 clones, about 90% of them singletons. Sequenced input: PBMCs or T cells enriched from blood (not recorded which). These receptors all come from a woman aged 30 to 39 who had recovered from COVID-19.

V and J are TRBV7-6 and TRBJ1-3; D unclear. Trimming left V 3 bases short and J 0 bases short, with 9 bases between. The CDR3 spans 15 residues. In germline, CDR1 is SGHVS, CDR2 FNYEAQ. The CDR3 loop reads CASSFGENSGNTIYF. DNA of the CDR3: TGTGCCAGCAGCTTCGGGGAGAACTCTGGAAACACCATATATTTT.

The chain recombines TRBV7-8 with TRBJ2-3; 9 nucleotides align to TRBD2. CDR3 length equals 16 residues. Trimming cost V 0 bases and J 6 bases; bases outside gene matches: 7. Germline V CDR1 and CDR2: SGHVS, FQNEAQ. CDR3 nucleotide sequence: TGTGCCAGCAGCTTAGCCATTAGCGGGGGTGAGGATACGCAGTATTTT. It is translated as CASSLAISGGEDTQYF. Full variable domain (missing parts from reference TRBV7-8 and TRBJ2-3): GAGVSQSPRYKVAKRGQDVALRCDPISGHVSLFWYQQALGQGPEFLTYFQNEAQLDKSGLPSDRFFAERPEGSVSTLKIQRTQQEDSAVYLCASSLAISGGEDTQYFGPGTRLTVL.

The V and J genes are TRBV19 and TRBJ1-5, with TRBD1 identical over 9 bases. Germline CDR1 reads LNHDA; CDR2 reads SQIVND (reference sequence). This CDR3 contains 16 residues. With 4 bases clipped from V and 4 bases from J, the junction kept 8 bases outside the gene matches. The CDR3 DNA reads as TGTGCCAGTAGTACACAGGGGGCAGGAGGGAATCAGCCCCAGCATTTT. Translating gives CASSTQGAGGNQPQHF.

The J gene is TRBJ2-5, the V gene TRBV5-4; TRBD2 matches 9 bases. The CDR3 consists of 16 residues. Trimming removed 5 bases from V and 9 bases from J; junction bases left unmatched: 17. CDR1 is SGHNT, CDR2 YYREEE, per germline (reference sequence). The CDR3 nucleotides are TGTGCCAGCAGTTCGGGGCGGCGGGAGGGAGCGGGGGCCCAGTACTTC. Translating gives CASSSGRREGAGAQYF. The complete variable domain, with remaining parts taken from reference TRBV5-4 and TRBJ2-5, reads ETGVTQSPTHLIKTRGQQVTLRCSSQSGHNTVSWYQQALGQGPQFIFQYYREEENGRGNFPPRFSGLQFPNYSSELNVNALELDDSALYLCASSSGRREGAGAQYFGPGTRLLVL.

The rearrangement links TRBV5-1 to TRBJ2-5, with 11 bases matching TRBD2. With 2 bases clipped from V and 4 bases from J, the junction kept 4 bases outside the gene matches. The CDR3 runs 15 residues. Germline loops: CDR1 SGHRS, CDR2 YFSETQ. The CDR3 DNA follows: TGCGCCAGCAGCTTTCCTAGCGGGGGGCTAGAGACCCAGTACTTC. Amino acid sequence: CASSFPSGGLETQYF.

This chain joins TRBV3-1 (or the pseudogene TRBV3-2) and TRBJ1-3; TRBD1 matches 8 bases. The CDR3 is made up of 13 amino acids. Per the germline V gene, CDR1 is LGHDT and CDR2 is YNNKEL (reference sequence). V shed 4 bases and J 7 bases; nucleotides not matched to a gene: 3. CDR3 protein: CASSRRQGNTIYF. As DNA, the CDR3 is TGTGCCAGCAGCCGCAGACAGGGGAACACCATATATTTT.

The V call is TRBV12-3 or TRBV12-4, the J call TRBJ1-5, with a weak D call TRBD1 (5 bases). This CDR3 has 13 amino acids. V was shortened by 7 bases and J by 4 bases, with 11 bases between the two germline ends. CDR3 in amino acids: CASTRESNQPQHF. CDR3 DNA: TGTGCCAGCACCAGGGAAAGTAATCAGCCCCAGCATTTT.

The chain couples TRBV7-6 to TRBJ2-1; TRBD1 agrees at 12 bases. Germline values: CDR1 SGHVS, CDR2 FNYEAQ. Trimming took 5 bases from V and 6 from J; bases not matched to a gene: 8. The CDR3 loop spans 16 amino acids. CDR3 DNA: TGTGCCAGCAGCGCCGGGACAGGGGGCGGTGGCAATGAGCAGTTCTTC. It codes for CASSAGTGGGGNEQFF. Full variable domain (remainder filled in from reference TRBV7-6 and TRBJ2-1): GAGVSQSPRYKVTKRGQDVALRCDPISGHVSLYWYRQALGQGPEFLTYFNYEAQQDKSGLPNDRFSAERPEGSISTLTIQRTEQRDSAMYRCASSAGTGGGGNEQFFGPGTRLTVL.

The V gene is TRBV5-8, the J gene TRBJ1-6, with TRBD1 as a possible D gene (6 bases). V was trimmed by 4 bases and J by 4 bases, leaving 12 bases between them. The CDR3 totals 15 residues. The germline gives CDR1 SGHTS, CDR2 YDEGEE. The CDR3 DNA follows: TGTGCCAGCAGCCAGGGGACACTATATAATTCACCCCTCCACTTT. Translated: CASSQGTLYNSPLHF.

The CDR3 bases are TGTGCCAGCAGCGCGTCGAGGAACACTGAAGCTTTCTTT. This codes for CASSASRNTEAFF. V usage is TRBV9 and J usage is TRBJ1-1; no clear D gene. The CDR3 consists of 13 residues. V gave up 3 bases and J gave up 1 base, with 7 bases separating them. Per the germline V gene, CDR1 is SGDLS and CDR2 is YYNGEE.

The chain recombines TRBV30 with TRBJ2-1, with TRBD1 matching over 8 bases. Trimming took 2 bases from V and 0 from J; bases not matched to a gene: 3. The CDR3 loop spans 15 amino acids. Germline CDR1 and CDR2: GTSNPN and SVGIG (reference sequence). Here the CDR3 DNA reads TGTGCCTGGAGTCGGACAGGGAGCTCCTACAATGAGCAGTTCTTC. This encodes CAWSRTGSSYNEQFF.

The gene calls are TRBV7-9 and TRBJ1-6; D remains unclear. The V and J ends lost 4 bases and 10 bases respectively, with 17 bases between them. The germline gives CDR1 SEHNR, CDR2 FQNEAQ (reference sequence). The CDR3 has 15 residues. CDR3 in DNA: TGTGCCAGCAGCTCTCCCCCCGGGGAAGGATCACCCCTCCACTTT. Protein: CASSSPPGEGSPLHF.

The J gene is TRBJ1-1, the V gene TRBV5-8; unclear D gene. The CDR3 runs to 14 residues. Trimming shortened V by 2 bases and J by 3 bases, and 11 bases separated the two germline ends. CDR1 is SGHTS and CDR2 is YDEGEE in the germline V gene. The CDR3 is CASSFGAEDTEAFF. In DNA form, the CDR3 reads TGTGCCAGCAGCTTCGGCGCTGAGGACACTGAAGCTTTCTTT.

This chain joins TRBV11-3 and TRBJ1-6, with D perhaps matching TRBD1 (6 bases). The CDR3 contains 14 residues. The V gene's germline CDR1 is SGHNT and CDR2 YENEEA. Deletions cut 4 bases from V and 9 bases from J, with 13 bases between. Here the CDR3 DNA reads TGTGCCAGCAGCTCCGGGACACCAGCTTCACCCCTCCACTTT. The encoded protein is CASSSGTPASPLHF.

The J gene is TRBJ2-7, the V gene TRBV3-1 (or the pseudogene TRBV3-2); D is unclear. The CDR3 totals 11 residues. The ends were cut back, 1 base at V and 6 bases at J, with 4 bases in the middle. Germline loops: CDR1 LGHDT, CDR2 YNNKEL (reference sequence). CDR3 nucleotide sequence: TGTGCCAGCAGCCAAGGCGGCGAGCAGTACTTC. This translates into CASSQGGEQYF.

The chain carries TRBV5-1 and TRBJ2-2; TRBD2 matches at 9 bases. Per the germline V gene, CDR1 is SGHRS and CDR2 is YFSETQ. The CDR3 sequence is 18 residues long. The trim removed 7 bases at V and 1 base at J, leaving 14 bases unmatched. CDR3 nucleotides: TGCGCCAGCTTCGACAGAGTAGCGGGGGAGATGAACACCGGGGAGCTGTTTTTT. Its translation is CASFDRVAGEMNTGELFF.